These 8 T cell receptor beta chains share one sample of origin, sequenced in a study of OX40 agonist ivuxolimab in advanced cancers. TCRdb's table, derived via immunoSEQ multiplex PCR, lists solely in-frame clones and lacks some. The sample contains around 65,000 clones, around 80% of which appear only once. The material sequenced was CD4+ or CD8+ T cells sorted from blood, taken in a trial of the OX40 agonist ivuxolimab. The receptors derive from an adult with an advanced solid tumor such as melanoma, head and neck, liver or kidney cancer.

The rearrangement uses TRBV5-1 and TRBJ2-7; 7 positions match TRBD1. V lost 2 bases, J lost 3 bases, and 5 bases stayed unmatched. CDR1 and CDR2 (germline): SGHRS, YFSETQ. The CDR3 sequence is 14 residues long. CDR3 coding DNA: TGCGCCAGCAGCTTCACAGGGGTAGGCTACGAGCAGTACTTC. As protein: CASSFTGVGYEQYF.

This clone came up a few times. The chain has TRBV6-5 and TRBJ1-3, with 7 bases aligning to TRBD1. This CDR3 region has 13 residues. V lost 2 bases, J lost 7 bases, and 2 bases stayed unmatched. Germline CDR1 and CDR2: MNHEY and SVGAGI. CDR3 nucleotide sequence: TGTGCCAGCAGTTACCGCAGGGGGAACACCATATATTTT. Protein: CASSYRRGNTIYF.

The V gene is TRBV2, the J gene TRBJ2-1; 11 bases align to TRBD2. The CDR3 extends over 15 amino acids. Per the germline V gene, CDR1 is SNHLY and CDR2 is FYNNEI. With 5 bases clipped from V and 1 base from J, the junction kept 1 base outside the gene matches. The CDR3 spells CASSRTSGSYNEQFF. CDR3 coding DNA: TGTGCCAGCAGTAGGACTAGCGGGTCCTACAATGAGCAGTTCTTC.

In this sample, this clone turned up a few times. The V gene is TRBV5-4, the J gene TRBJ2-5; D might be TRBD1 (6 bases). Trimming stripped 2 bases from V and 1 base from J, with 9 bases between. This CDR3 has 14 amino acids. CDR1 is SGHNT and CDR2 is YYREEE in the germline V gene (reference sequence). The CDR3: CASSFPDSQETQYF. The CDR3 DNA follows: TGTGCCAGCAGCTTCCCGGACAGCCAAGAGACCCAGTACTTC.

The chain carries TRBV7-2 and TRBJ1-6; D might be TRBD1 (5 bases). The CDR3 consists of 15 residues. V shed 3 bases and J shed 10 bases, with 16 bases lying between them. Germline V gene lookup returns CDR1 SGHTA and CDR2 FQGNSA. The CDR3 DNA follows: TGTGCCAGCAGCTTCGTGAAAGTGGGGCAATCACCCCTCCACTTT. As protein: CASSFVKVGQSPLHF.

Only a few counts were recorded for this clone. J is TRBJ2-3 and V is TRBV15, with a tentative D call TRBD2 (5 bases). This CDR3 has 15 residues. Germline V gene lookup returns CDR1 LNHNV and CDR2 YYDKDF (reference sequence). The V and J ends lost 2 bases and 5 bases respectively, with 14 bases between them. The CDR3 DNA reads as TGTGCCACCAGCAGATCTACGGAGGCAGAAGATACGCAGTATTTT. Translated, it gives CATSRSTEAEDTQYF. Drawing the rest from reference TRBV15 and TRBJ2-3, the complete variable domain is DAMVIQNPRYQVTQFGKPVTLSCSQTLNHNVMYWYQQKSSQAPKLLFHYYDKDFNNEADTPDNFQSRRPNTSFCFLDIRSPGLGDTAMYLCATSRSTEAEDTQYFGPGTRLTVL.

The chain joins TRBV7-8 to TRBJ2-7; 9 bases agree with TRBD1. The germline gives CDR1 SGHVS, CDR2 FQNEAQ. With V trimmed by 2 bases and J by 6 bases, 14 bases remained unmatched. This CDR3 has 17 amino acids. The CDR3 spells CASSLFSVGQGFGEQYF. CDR3 sequence (DNA): TGTGCCAGCAGCTTATTTAGCGTGGGACAGGGTTTCGGCGAGCAGTACTTC.

This clone was detected once. This chain uses TRBV7-3 with TRBJ2-7; D is perhaps TRBD1 or TRBD2 (5 bases each). V lost 3 bases to trimming and J lost 9 bases, with 9 bases between them. The CDR3 totals 11 residues. Per germline, CDR1 SGHTA and CDR2 FQGTGA. The CDR3 nucleotides are TGTGCCAGCAGCTTTGGGGGAGTGCAGTACTTC. Translating gives CASSFGGVQYF.